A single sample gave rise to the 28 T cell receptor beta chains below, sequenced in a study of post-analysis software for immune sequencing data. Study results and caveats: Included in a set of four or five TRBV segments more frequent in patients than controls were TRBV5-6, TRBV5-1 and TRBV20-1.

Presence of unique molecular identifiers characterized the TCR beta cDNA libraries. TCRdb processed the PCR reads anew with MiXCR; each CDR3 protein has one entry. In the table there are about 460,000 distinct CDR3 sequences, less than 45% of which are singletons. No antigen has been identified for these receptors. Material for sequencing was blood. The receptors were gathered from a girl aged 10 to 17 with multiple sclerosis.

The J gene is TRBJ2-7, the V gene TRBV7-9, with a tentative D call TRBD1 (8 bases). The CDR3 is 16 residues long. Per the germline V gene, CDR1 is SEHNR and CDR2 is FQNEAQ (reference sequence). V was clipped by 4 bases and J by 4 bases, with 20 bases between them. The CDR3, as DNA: TGTGCCAGCAGCTCGCCTATCGGACAGGGAGGGTACGAGCAGTACTTC. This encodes CASSSPIGQGGYEQYF.

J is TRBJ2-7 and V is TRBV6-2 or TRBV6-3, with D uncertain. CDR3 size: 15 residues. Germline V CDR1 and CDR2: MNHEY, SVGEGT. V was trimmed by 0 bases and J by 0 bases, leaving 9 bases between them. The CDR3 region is CASSYSAMTSYEQYF. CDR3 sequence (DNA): TGTGCCAGCAGTTACTCCGCGATGACCTCCTACGAGCAGTACTTC.

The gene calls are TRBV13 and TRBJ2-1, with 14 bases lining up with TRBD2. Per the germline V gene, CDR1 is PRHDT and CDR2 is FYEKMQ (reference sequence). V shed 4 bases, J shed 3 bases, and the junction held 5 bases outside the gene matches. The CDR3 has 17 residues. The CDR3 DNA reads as TGTGCCAGCAGCTACGGGACTAGCGGGAGAGGCTACAATGAGCAGTTCTTC. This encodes CASSYGTSGRGYNEQFF.

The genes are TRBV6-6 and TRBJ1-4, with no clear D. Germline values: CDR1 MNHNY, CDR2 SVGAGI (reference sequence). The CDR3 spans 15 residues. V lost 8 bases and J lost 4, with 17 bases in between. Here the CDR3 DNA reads TGTGCCAGCTCAGTGTTGTCCCCCCTTAATGAAAAACTGTTTTTT. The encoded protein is CASSVLSPLNEKLFF.

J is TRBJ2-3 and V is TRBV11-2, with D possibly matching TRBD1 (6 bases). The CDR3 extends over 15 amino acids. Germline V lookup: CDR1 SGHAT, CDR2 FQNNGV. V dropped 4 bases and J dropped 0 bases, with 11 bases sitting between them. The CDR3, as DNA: TGTGCCAGCAGCTCAGGACAGTTAAGCACAGATACGCAGTATTTT. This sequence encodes CASSSGQLSTDTQYF.

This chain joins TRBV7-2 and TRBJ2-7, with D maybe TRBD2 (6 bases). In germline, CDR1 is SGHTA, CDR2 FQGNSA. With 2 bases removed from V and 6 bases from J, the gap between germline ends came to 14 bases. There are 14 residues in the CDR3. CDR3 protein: CASSLPGLGSEQYF. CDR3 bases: TGTGCCAGCAGCTTACCGGGACTGGGGTCCGAGCAGTACTTC.

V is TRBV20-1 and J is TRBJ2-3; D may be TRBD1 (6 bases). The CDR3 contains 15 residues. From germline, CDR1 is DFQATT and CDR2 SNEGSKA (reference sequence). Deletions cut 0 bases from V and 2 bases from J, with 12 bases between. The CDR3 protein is CSARDEGEYTDTQYF. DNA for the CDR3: TGCAGTGCTAGAGACGAGGGGGAGTACACAGATACGCAGTATTTT.

The CDR3: CASSVGLSYNEQFF. The CDR3 region has the DNA TGTGCCAGCAGCGTAGGACTTTCCTACAATGAGCAGTTCTTC. This chain joins TRBV9 and TRBJ2-1; the D is unclear. V was cut by 0 bases and J by 1 base, with 5 bases left in between. There are 14 residues in the CDR3. Germline values: CDR1 SGDLS, CDR2 YYNGEE.

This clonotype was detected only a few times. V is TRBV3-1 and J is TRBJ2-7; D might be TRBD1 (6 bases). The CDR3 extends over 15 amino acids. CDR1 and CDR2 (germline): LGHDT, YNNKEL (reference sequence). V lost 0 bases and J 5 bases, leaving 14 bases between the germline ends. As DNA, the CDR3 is TGTGCCAGCAGCCAAGAAAAGTACAGGGCCGACGAGCAGTACTTC. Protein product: CASSQEKYRADEQYF.

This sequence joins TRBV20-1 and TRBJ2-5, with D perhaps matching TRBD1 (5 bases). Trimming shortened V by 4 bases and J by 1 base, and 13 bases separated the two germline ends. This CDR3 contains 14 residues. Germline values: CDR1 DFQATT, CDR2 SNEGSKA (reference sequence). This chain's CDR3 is CSATGSDPQETQYF. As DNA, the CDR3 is TGCAGTGCTACAGGGTCCGACCCCCAAGAGACCCAGTACTTC.

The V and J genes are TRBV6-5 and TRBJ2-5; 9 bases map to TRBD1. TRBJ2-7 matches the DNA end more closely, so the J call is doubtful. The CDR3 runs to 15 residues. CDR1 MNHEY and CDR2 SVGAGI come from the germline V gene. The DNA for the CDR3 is TGTGCCAGCAGCGCCTCCGGGACAGGGATCAACGAGCAGTACTTC. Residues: CASSASGTGINEQYF.

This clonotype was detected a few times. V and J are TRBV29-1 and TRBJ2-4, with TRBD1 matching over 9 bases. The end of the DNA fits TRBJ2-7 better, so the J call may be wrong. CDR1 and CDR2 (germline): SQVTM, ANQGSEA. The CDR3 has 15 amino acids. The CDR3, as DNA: TGCAGCGTTGAAGAACCGGGACAGGGCCCAGGCGAGCAGTACTTC. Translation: CSVEEPGQGPGEQYF.

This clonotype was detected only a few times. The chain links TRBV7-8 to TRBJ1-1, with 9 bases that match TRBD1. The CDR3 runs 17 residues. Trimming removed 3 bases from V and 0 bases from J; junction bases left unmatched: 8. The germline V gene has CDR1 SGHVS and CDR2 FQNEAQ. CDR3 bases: TGTGCCAGCAGCTTTGGGACAGGGATTGCCTTGAACACTGAAGCTTTCTTT. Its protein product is CASSFGTGIALNTEAFF.

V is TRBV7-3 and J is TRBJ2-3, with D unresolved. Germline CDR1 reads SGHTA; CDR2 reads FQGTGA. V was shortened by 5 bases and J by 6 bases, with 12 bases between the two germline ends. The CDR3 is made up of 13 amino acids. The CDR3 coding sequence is TGTGCCAGCAGCCCTCTTATCACGGATACGCAGTATTTT. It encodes CASSPLITDTQYF.

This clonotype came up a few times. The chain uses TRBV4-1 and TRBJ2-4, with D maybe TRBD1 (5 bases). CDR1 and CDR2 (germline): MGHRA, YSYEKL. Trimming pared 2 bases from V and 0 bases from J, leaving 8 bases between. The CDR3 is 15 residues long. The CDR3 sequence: CASSQLGVAKNIQYF. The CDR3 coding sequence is TGCGCCAGCAGCCAACTAGGGGTAGCCAAAAACATTCAGTACTTC.

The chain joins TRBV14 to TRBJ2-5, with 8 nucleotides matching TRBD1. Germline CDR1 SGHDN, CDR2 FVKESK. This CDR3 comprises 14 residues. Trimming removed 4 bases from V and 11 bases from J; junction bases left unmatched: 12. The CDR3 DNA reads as TGTGCCAGCAGCCCGAGGACAGGGTCAGGGGAGCAGTACTTC. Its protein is CASSPRTGSGEQYF.

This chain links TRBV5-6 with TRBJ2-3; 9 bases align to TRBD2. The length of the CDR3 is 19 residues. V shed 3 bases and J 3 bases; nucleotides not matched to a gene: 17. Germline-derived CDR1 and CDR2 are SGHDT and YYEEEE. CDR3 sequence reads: CASSSLLRGGRAGTDTQYF. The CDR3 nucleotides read TGTGCCAGCAGCTCCCTCCTTCGGGGCGGGAGGGCCGGAACAGATACGCAGTATTTT.

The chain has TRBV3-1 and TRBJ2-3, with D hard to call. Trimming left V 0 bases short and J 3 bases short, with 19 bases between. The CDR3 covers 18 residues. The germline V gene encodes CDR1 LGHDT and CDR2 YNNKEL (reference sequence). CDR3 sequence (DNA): TGTGCCAGCAGCCAAGATAAAAGGGCTAGTCGGTTGACAGATACGCAGTATTTT. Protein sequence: CASSQDKRASRLTDTQYF.

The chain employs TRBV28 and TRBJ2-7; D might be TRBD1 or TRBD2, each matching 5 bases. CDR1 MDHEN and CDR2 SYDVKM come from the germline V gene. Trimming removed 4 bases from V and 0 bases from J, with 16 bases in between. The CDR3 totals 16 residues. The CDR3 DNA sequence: TGTGCCAGCAGTTGGGGGTCAGCCCTCTACTCCTACGAGCAGTACTTC. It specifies CASSWGSALYSYEQYF.

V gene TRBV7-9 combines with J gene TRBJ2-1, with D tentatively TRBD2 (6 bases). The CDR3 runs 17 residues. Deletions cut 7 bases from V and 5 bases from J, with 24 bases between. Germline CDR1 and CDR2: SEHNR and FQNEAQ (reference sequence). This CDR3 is CASTQYWGEEPDNEQFF. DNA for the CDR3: TGTGCCAGCACCCAATACTGGGGGGAGGAACCCGACAATGAGCAGTTCTTC.

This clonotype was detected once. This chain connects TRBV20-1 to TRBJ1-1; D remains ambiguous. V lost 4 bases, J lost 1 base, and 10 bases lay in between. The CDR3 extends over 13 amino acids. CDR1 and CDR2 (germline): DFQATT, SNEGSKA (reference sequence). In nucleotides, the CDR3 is TGCAGTGCTAAAGTTGTTGGGAACACTGAAGCTTTCTTT. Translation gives CSAKVVGNTEAFF.

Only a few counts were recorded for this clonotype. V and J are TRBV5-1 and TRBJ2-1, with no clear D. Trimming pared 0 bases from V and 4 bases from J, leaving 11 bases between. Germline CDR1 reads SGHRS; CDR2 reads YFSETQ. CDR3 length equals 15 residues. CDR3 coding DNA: TGCGCCAGCAGCTTGGAGGGCTCCCGATACAATGAGCAGTTCTTC. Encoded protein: CASSLEGSRYNEQFF.

The CDR3 is CASSLLWTGATYNEQFF. The CDR3 DNA is TGTGCCAGCAGCCTCCTTTGGACAGGGGCGACCTACAATGAGCAGTTCTTC. The chain recombines TRBV3-1 with TRBJ2-1; 9 bases agree with TRBD1. From germline, CDR1 is LGHDT and CDR2 YNNKEL (reference sequence). The CDR3 is 17 amino acids. The J segment lost 2 bases and the V segment lost 4 bases, leaving 9 bases of the junction unmatched.

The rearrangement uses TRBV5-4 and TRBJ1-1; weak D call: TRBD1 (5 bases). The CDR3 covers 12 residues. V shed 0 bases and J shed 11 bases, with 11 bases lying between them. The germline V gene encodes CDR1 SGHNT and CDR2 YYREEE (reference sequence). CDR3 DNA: TGTGCCAGCAGCTTGGTACTAGGGGAGGCTTTCTTT. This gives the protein CASSLVLGEAFF.

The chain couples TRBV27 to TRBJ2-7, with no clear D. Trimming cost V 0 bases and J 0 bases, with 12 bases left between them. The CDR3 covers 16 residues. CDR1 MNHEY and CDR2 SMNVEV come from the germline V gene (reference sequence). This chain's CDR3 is CASSLSWRSVSYEQYF. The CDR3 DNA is TGTGCCAGCAGTTTATCGTGGCGGTCTGTCTCCTACGAGCAGTACTTC.

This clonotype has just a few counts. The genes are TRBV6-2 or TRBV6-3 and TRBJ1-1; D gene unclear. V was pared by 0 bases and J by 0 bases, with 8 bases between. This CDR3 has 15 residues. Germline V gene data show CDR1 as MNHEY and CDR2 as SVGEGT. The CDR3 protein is CASSYSPGMNTEAFF. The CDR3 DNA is TGTGCCAGCAGTTACTCTCCGGGAATGAACACTGAAGCTTTCTTT.

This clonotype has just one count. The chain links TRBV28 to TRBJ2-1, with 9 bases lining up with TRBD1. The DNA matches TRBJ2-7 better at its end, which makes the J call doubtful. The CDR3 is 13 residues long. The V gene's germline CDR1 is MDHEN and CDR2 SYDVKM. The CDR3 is CASSGDRAYEQYF. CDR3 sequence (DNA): TGTGCCAGCAGCGGGGACAGGGCCTACGAGCAGTACTTC.

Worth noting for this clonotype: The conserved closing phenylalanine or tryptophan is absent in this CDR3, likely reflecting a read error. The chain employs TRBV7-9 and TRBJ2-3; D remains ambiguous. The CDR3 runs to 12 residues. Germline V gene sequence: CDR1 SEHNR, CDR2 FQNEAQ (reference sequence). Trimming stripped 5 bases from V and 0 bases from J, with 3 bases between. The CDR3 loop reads CASSASTDTQYV. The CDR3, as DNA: TGTGCCAGCAGCGCCAGCACAGATACGCAGTATGTT.